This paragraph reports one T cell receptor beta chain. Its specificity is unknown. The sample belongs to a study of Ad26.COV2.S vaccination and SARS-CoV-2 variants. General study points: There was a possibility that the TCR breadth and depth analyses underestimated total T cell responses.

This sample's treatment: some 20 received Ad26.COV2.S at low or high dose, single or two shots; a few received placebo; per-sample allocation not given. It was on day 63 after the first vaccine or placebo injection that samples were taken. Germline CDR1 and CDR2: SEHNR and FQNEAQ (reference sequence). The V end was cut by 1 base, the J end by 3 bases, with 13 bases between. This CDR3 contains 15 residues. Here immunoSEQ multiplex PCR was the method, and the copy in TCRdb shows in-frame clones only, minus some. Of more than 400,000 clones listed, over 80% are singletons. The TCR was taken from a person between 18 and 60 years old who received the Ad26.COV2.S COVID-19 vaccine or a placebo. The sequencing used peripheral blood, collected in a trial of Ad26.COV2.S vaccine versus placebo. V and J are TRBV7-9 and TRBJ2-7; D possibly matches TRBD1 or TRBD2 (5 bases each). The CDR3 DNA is TGTGCCAGCAGCTTAGGACCAGGGACGTTCTACGAGCAGTACTTC. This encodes CASSLGPGTFYEQYF.